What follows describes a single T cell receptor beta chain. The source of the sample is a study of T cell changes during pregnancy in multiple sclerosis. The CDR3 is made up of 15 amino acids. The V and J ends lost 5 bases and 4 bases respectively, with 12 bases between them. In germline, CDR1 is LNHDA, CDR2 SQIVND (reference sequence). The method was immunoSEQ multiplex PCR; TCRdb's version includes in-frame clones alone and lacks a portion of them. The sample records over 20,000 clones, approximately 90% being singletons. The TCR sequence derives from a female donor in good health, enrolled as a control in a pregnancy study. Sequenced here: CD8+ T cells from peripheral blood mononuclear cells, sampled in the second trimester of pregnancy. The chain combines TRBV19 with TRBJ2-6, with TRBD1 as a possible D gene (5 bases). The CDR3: CASSARDSGANVLTF. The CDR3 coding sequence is TGTGCCAGTAGTGCCAGGGATTCCGGGGCCAACGTCCTGACTTTC.